This T cell receptor (beta chain) appears in the sequencing data of a study of graft-versus-host responses after intestinal transplantation. The CDR3 spans 20 residues. J lost 1 base, V lost 2 bases, and 9 bases had no gene match. Germline CDR1 is SGHNT and CDR2 is YENEEA. Of note for this clone: Its antigen is as yet unknown.

Libraries were prepared by immunoSEQ multiplex PCR; TCRdb keeps only in-frame clonotypes and omits some of them. This repertoire shows about 88,000 clones, about 90% found once; its top ten account for less than 0.12%. V gene TRBV11-3 combines with J gene TRBJ2-1; 15 bases align to TRBD2. The receptor was isolated from a human donor who received an intestinal transplant. The sequences come from unstimulated CD4+ T cells sorted from spleen or lymph node cells, collected before intestinal transplant. The CDR3 loop is CASSLRGTSGGHASYNEQFF. The CDR3 DNA is TGTGCCAGCAGCTTACGAGGGACTAGCGGGGGGCACGCATCCTACAATGAGCAGTTCTTC. Based on the CDR3 plus reference TRBV11-3 and TRBJ2-1, the full variable domain is EAGVVQSPRYKIIEKKQPVAFWCNPISGHNTLYWYLQNLGQGPELLIRYENEEAVDDSQLPKDRFSAERLKGVDSTLKIQPAELGDSAVYLCASSLRGTSGGHASYNEQFFGPGTRLTVL.